This TCR beta chain was retrieved from a study of shared clonotypes between healthy human individuals. Per the germline V gene, CDR1 is SGHRS and CDR2 is YFSETQ. Trimming stripped 1 base from V and 5 bases from J, with 9 bases between. This CDR3 spans 13 amino acids. Data came from immunoSEQ multiplex PCR; TCRdb stores just in-frame clones and leaves some out. Counted here are roughly 1 million clones, 78% occurring once; the ten biggest clones make up approximately 0.5%. V gene TRBV5-1 combines with J gene TRBJ2-5; D may be TRBD1 or TRBD2 (5 bases each). This clonotype was obtained from a man younger than 35 in good health. Some clones in this sample may be carry-over from other donors' samples. Sequencing was performed on memory CD4+ T cells from PBMCs. Noted subset: CD45RA-negative fraction. CDR3 region: CASSLRDGETQYF. The CDR3 nucleotides read TGCGCCAGCAGCTTGCGGGACGGGGAGACCCAGTACTTC.